Below, one T cell receptor beta chain is given with its context. Its target is not known. The CDR3 spans 16 residues. Per germline, CDR1 MDHEN and CDR2 SYDVKM. Trimming stripped 5 bases from V and 3 bases from J, with 20 bases between. The data originate from a study of shared clonotypes between healthy human individuals. It was CD45RO-negative cells, positively selected for CCR7, that made up naive CD8 cells, with terminally differentiated effector memory CD45RA+ cells excluded. Recent acute infections and vaccinations were absent in the healthy HIV-negative adult donors. The assay used deep level. Assay: immunoSEQ multiplex PCR; the TCRdb copy retains only in-frame clones and omits some. The top ten hold around 1.7% of the sample, which has roughly 2.1 million clones, about 93% seen once. Study observations and caveats: In this cohort, only blood was sampled, and tissue repertoires likely differ.

Sequences were obtained from naive CD8+ T cells from PBMCs. The sequence derives from a man younger than 30 in good health. Some clones in this sample may be carry-over from other donors' samples. The chain has TRBV28 and TRBJ2-7; D possibly corresponds to TRBD2 (5 bases). DNA for the CDR3: TGTGCCAGCAGTGGGAGCGCTGAGACGGAGAGCTACGAGCAGTACTTC. It translates to CASSGSAETESYEQYF. Together with reference TRBV28 and TRBJ2-7, the CDR3 gives the full variable domain: DVKVTQSSRYLVKRTGEKVFLECVQDMDHENMFWYRQDPGLGLRLIYFSYDVKMKEKGDIPEGYSVSREKKERFSLILESASTNQTSMYLCASSGSAETESYEQYFGPGTRLTVT.